This T cell receptor (beta chain) was sequenced during a study of cytomegalovirus exposure and HLA in healthy donors. From germline, CDR1 is LNHDA and CDR2 SQIVND (reference sequence). CDR3 length: 15 residues. V shed 7 bases, J shed 5 bases, and the junction held 8 bases outside the gene matches. Amplification used 60 Vbeta primers and 13 Jbeta primers. TCRdb's copy holds only in-frame clones and misses some; the assay was immunoSEQ multiplex PCR. Of some 110,000 clones listed, 76% are singletons. The sequence derives from a man aged 50-60 years in good health and CMV-seronegative. The sequencing input was PBMCs. V and J are TRBV19 and TRBJ1-4; 9 nucleotides match TRBD1. The CDR3 DNA reads TGTGCCAGTACCGTGCCGGGACAGGGAAATGAAAAACTGTTTTTT. Residues: CASTVPGQGNEKLFF.